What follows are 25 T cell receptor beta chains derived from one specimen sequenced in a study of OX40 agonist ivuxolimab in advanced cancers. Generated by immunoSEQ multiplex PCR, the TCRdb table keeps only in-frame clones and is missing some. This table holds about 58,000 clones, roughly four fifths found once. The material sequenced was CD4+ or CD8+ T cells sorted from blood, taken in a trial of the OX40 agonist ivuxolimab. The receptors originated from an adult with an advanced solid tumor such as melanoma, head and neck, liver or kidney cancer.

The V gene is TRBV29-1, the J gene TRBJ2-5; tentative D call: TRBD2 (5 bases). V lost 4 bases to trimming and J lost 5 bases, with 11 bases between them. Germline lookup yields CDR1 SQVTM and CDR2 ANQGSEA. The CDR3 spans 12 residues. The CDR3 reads CSVAGRRETQYF. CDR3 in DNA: TGCAGCGTTGCGGGGAGAAGGGAGACCCAGTACTTC.

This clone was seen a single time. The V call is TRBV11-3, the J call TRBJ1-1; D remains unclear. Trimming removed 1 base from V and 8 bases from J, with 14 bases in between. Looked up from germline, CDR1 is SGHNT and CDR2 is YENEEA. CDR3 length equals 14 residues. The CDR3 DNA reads TGTGCCAGCAGCTTAGCAAATGGCGTCGAGGAAGCTTTCTTT. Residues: CASSLANGVEEAFF.

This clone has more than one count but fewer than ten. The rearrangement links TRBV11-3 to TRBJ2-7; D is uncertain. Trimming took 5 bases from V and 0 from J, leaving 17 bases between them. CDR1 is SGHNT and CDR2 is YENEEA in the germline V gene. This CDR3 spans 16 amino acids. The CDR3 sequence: CASSPLSRPDSYEQYF. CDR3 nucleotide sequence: TGTGCCAGCAGCCCGCTGAGCCGCCCTGACTCCTACGAGCAGTACTTC.

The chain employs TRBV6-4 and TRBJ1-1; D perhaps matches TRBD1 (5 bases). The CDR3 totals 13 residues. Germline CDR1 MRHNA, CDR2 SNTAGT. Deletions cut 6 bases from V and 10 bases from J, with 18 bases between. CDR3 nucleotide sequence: TGTGCCAGCAGGACCGGGGGGAGTTCGGTAGCTTTCTTT. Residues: CASRTGGSSVAFF.

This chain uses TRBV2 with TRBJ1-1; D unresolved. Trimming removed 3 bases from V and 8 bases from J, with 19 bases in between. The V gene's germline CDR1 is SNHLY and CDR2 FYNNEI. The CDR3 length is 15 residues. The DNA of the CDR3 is TGTGCCAGCAGTGACCGGACGAATCCTCTCTCGGAAGCTTTCTTT. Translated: CASSDRTNPLSEAFF.

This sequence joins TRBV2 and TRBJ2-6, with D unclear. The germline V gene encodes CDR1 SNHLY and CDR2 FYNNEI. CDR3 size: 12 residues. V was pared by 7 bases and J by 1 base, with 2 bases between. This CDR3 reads CASISGANVLTF. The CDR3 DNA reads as TGTGCCAGCATTTCTGGGGCCAACGTCCTGACTTTC.

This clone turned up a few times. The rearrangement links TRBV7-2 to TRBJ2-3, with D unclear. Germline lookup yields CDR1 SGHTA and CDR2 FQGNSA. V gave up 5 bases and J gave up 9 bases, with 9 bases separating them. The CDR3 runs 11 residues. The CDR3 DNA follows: TGTGCCAGCAGCCCTTTAGACACGCAGTATTTT. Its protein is CASSPLDTQYF.

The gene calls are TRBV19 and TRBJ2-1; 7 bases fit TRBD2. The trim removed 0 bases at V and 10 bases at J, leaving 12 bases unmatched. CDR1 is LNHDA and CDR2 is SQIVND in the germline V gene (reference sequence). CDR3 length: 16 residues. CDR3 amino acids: CASSIDFASKLAEQFF. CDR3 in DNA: TGTGCCAGTAGTATAGATTTTGCCTCAAAACTAGCGGAGCAGTTCTTC.

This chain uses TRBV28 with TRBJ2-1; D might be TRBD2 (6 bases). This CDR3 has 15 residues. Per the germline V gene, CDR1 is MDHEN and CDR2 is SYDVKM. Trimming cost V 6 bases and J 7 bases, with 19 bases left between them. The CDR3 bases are TGTGCCAGCAGAACAACTAGCCCGCTGCGTAATGAGCAGTTCTTC. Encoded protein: CASRTTSPLRNEQFF.

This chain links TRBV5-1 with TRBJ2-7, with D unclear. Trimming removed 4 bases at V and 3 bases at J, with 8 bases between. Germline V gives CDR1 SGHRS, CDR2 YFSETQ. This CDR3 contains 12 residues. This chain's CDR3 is CASSLDNYEQYF. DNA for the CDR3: TGCGCCAGCAGCCTAGACAACTACGAGCAGTACTTC.

The DNA of the CDR3 is TGTGCCAGCAGCTTAGACGGGGGTTCTGAGCCCCAGCATTTT. The encoded protein is CASSLDGGSEPQHF. The rearrangement joins TRBV7-6 to TRBJ1-5; D might be TRBD1 (5 bases). Trimming pared 1 base from V and 8 bases from J, leaving 12 bases between. Per germline, CDR1 SGHVS and CDR2 FNYEAQ. The CDR3 runs to 14 residues.

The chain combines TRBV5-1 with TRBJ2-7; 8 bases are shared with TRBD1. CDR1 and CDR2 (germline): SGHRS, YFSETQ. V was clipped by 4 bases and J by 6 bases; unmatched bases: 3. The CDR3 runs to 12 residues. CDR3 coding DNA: TGCGCCAGCAGCGGACAGGGCTTCGAGCAGTACTTC. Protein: CASSGQGFEQYF.

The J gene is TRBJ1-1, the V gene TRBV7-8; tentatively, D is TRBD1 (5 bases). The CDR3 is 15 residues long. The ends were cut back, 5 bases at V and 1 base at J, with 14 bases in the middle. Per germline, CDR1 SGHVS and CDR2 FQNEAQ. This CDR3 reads CASSRRGGWNTEAFF. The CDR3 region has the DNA TGTGCCAGCAGCAGACGGGGGGGATGGAACACTGAAGCTTTCTTT.

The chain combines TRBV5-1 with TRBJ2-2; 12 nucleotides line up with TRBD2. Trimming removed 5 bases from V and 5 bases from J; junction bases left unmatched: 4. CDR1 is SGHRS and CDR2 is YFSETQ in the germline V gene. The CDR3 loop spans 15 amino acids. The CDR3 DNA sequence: TGCGCCAGCAGGGAGGGGACTAGCGGGACCGGGGAGCTGTTTTTT. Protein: CASREGTSGTGELFF.

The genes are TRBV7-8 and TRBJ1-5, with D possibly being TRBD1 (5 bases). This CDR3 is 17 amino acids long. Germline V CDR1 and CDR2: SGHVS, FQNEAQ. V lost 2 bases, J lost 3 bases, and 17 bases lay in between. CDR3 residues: CASSLNTARGLNQPQHF. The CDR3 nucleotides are TGTGCCAGCAGCTTAAATACGGCGAGGGGCCTCAATCAGCCCCAGCATTTT.

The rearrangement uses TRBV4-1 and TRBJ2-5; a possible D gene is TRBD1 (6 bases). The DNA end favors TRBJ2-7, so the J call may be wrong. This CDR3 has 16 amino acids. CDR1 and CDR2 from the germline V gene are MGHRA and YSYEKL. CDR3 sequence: CASSQAGAGVYYEQYF. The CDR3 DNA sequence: TGCGCCAGCAGCCAAGCTGGGGCAGGGGTTTACTACGAGCAGTACTTC.

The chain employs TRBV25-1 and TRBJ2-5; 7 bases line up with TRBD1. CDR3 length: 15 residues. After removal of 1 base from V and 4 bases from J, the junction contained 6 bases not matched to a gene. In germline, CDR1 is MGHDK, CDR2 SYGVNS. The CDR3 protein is CASSESQGPVETQYF. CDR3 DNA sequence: TGTGCCAGCAGTGAATCACAGGGGCCGGTAGAGACCCAGTACTTC.

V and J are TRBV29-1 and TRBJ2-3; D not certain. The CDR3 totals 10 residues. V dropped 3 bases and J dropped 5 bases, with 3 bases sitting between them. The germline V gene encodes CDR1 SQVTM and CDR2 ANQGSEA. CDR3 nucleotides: TGCAGCGTTGACAGAGATACGCAGTATTTT. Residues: CSVDRDTQYF.

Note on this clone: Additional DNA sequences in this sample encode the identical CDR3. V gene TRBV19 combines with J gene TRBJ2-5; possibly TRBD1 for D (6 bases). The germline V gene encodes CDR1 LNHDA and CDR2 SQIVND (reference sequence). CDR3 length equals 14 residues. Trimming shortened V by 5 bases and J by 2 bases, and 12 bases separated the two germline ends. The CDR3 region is CASSVGTKQETQYF. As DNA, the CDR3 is TGTGCCAGTAGTGTCGGGACAAAACAAGAGACCCAGTACTTC.

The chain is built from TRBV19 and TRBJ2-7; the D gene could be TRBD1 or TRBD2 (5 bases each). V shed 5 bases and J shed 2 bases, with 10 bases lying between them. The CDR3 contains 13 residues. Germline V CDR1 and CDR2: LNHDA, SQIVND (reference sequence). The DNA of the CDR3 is TGTGCCAGTAGTGGGGGTGGCGCCTACGAGCAGTACTTC. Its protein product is CASSGGGAYEQYF.

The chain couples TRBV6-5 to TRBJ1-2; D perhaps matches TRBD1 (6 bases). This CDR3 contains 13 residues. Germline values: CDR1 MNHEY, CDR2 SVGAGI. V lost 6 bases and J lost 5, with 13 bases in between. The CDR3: CASSWATGYGYTF. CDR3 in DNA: TGTGCCAGCAGCTGGGCGACAGGTTATGGCTACACCTTC.

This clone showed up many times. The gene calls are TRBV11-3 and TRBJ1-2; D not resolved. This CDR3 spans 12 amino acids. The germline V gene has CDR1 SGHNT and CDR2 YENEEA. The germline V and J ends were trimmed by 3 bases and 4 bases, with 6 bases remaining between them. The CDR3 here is CASSLGTYGYTF. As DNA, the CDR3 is TGTGCCAGCAGCTTGGGTACCTATGGCTACACCTTC.

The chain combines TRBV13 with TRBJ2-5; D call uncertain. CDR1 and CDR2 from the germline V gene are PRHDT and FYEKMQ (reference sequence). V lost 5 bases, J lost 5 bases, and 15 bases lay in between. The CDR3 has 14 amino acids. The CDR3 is CASSPVGLGETQYF. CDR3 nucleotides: TGTGCCAGCAGCCCCGTAGGGCTCGGGGAGACCCAGTACTTC.

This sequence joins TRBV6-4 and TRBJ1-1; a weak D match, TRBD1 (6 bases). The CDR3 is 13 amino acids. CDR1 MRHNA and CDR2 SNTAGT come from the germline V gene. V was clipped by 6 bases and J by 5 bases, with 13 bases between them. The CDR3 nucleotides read TGTGCCAGCAGCGCCGAGCAGGGGACTGAAGCTTTCTTT. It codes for CASSAEQGTEAFF.

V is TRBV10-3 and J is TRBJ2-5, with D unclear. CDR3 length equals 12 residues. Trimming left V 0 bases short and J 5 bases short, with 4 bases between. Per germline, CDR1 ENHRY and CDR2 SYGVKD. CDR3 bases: TGTGCCATCAGTGAGTCAGGGGAGACCCAGTACTTC. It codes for CAISESGETQYF.